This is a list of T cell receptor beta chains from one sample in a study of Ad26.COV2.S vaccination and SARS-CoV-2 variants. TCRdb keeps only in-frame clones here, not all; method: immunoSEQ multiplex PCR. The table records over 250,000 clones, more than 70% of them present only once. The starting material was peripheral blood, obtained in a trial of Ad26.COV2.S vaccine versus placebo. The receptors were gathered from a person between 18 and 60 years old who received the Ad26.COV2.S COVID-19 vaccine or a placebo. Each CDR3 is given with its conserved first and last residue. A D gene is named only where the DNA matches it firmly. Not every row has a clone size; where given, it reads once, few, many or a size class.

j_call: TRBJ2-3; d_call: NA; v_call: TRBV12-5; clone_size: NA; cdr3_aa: CASGWGYRDTQYF; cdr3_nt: TGTGCTAGTGGTTGGGGCTATCGAGATACGCAGTATTTT
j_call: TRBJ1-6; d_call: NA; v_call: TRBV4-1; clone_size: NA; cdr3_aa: CASSQQRGGSPLHF; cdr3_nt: TGCGCCAGCAGCCAGCAACGAGGTGGATCACCCCTCCACTTT
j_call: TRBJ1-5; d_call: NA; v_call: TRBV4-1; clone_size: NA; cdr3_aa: CASSQDPRPPWPQHF; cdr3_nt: TGCGCCAGCAGCCAAGATCCCCGGCCGCCGTGGCCCCAGCATTTT
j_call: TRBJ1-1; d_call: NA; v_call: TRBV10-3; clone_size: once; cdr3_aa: CAINPPGVDTEAFF; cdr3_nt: TGTGCCATCAATCCCCCAGGGGTCGACACTGAAGCTTTCTTT
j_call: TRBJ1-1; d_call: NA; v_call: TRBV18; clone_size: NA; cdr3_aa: CASSPDMNTEAFF; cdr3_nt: TGTGCCAGCTCACCAGACATGAACACTGAAGCTTTCTTT
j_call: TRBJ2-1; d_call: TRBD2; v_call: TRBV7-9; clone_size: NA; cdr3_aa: CASSLAGTSEYNEQFF; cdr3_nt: TGTGCCAGCAGCTTAGCCGGGACTAGCGAATACAATGAGCAGTTCTTC
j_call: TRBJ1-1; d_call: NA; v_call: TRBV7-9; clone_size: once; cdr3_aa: CASSRGNTEAFF; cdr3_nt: TGTGCCAGCAGTAGGGGGAACACTGAAGCTTTCTTT
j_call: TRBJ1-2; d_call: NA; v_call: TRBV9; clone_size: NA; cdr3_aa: CASSPQGKVGYTF; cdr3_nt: TGTGCCAGCAGCCCACAGGGTAAAGTCGGCTACACCTTC
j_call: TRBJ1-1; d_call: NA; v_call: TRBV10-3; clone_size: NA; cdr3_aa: CASGPGRMNTEAFF; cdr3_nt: TGTGCCAGTGGGCCCGGCCGAATGAACACTGAAGCTTTCTTT
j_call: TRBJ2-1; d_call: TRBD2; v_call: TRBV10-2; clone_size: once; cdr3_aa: CASIITSGRNEQFF; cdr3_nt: TGCGCCAGCATCATAACTAGCGGGAGAAATGAGCAGTTCTTC
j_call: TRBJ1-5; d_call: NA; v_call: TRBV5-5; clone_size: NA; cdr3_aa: CASSLGYRGGQPQHF; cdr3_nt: TGTGCCAGCAGCTTGGGATATCGTGGTGGGCAGCCCCAGCATTTT
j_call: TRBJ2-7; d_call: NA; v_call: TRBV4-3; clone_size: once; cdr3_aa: CASSPKTKGDEQYF; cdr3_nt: TGCGCCAGCAGCCCCAAGACGAAGGGGGACGAGCAGTACTTC
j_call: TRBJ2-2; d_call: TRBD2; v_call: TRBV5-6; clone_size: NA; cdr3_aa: CASSLLAGTGELFF; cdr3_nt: TGTGCCAGCAGCTTGTTAGCGGGCACCGGGGAGCTGTTTTTT
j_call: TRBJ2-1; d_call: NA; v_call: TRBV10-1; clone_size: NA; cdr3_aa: CASSRGSSEQFF; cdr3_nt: TGCGCCAGCAGTAGGGGATCGAGTGAGCAGTTCTTC
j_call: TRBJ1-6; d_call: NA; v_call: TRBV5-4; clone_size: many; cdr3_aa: CASRAGDPFSPLHF; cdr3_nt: TGTGCCAGCCGAGCGGGGGACCCGTTTTCACCCCTCCACTTT
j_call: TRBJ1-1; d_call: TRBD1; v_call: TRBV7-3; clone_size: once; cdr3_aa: CASSLQGANTEAFF; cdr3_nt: TGTGCCAGCAGCCTACAGGGGGCGAACACTGAAGCTTTCTTT
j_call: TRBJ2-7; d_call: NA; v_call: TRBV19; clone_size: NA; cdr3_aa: CASSRSTGTPTYEQYF; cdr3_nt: TGTGCCAGTAGTAGGAGTACCGGGACACCAACCTACGAGCAGTACTTC
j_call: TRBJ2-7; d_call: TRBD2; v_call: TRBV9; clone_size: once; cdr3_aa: CASSQGLPTSYEQYF; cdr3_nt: TGTGCCAGCAGCCAGGGACTACCAACCTCCTACGAGCAGTACTTC
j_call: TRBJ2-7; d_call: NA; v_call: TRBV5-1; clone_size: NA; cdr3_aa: CASSLNRFPSSYEQYF; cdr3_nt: TGCGCCAGCAGCTTGAACAGGTTTCCTTCCTCCTACGAGCAGTACTTC
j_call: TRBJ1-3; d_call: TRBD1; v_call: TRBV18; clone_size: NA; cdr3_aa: CASSVGTGHGNTIYF; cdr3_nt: TGTGCCAGCTCAGTCGGGACAGGGCATGGAAACACCATATATTTT
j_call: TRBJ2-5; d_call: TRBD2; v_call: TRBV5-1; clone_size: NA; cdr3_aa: CASRSNSGGLQETQYF; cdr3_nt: TGCGCCAGCAGAAGCAATAGCGGGGGGCTCCAAGAGACCCAGTACTTC
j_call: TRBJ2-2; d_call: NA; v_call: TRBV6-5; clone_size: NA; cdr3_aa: CASRRFTGELFF; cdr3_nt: TGTGCCAGCAGGCGCTTCACCGGGGAGCTGTTTTTT
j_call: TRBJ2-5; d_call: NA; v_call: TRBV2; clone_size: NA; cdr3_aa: CASRTLEGQETQYF; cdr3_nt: TGTGCCAGCAGAACCCTGGAGGGTCAAGAGACCCAGTACTTC
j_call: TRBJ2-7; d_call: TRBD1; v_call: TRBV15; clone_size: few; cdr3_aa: CATSRDQGDSSYEQYF; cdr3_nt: TGTGCCACCAGCAGAGATCAAGGGGACAGCTCCTACGAGCAGTACTTC
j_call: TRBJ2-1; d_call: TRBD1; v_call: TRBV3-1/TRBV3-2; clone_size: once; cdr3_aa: CASSLSGTGNEQFF; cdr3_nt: TGTGCCAGCAGCCTAAGTGGGACAGGCAATGAGCAGTTCTTC
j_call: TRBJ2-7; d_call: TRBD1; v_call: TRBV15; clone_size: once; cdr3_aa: CATIYRGHRYEQYF; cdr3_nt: TGTGCCACAATATACAGGGGGCACAGGTACGAGCAGTACTTC
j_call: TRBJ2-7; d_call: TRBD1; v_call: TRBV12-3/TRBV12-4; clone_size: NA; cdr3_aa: CASGTGEVHEQYF; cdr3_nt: TGTGCCTCCGGGACAGGGGAAGTCCACGAGCAGTACTTC
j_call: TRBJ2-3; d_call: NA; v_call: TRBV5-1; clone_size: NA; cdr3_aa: CASSLATTFRDRRTDTQYF; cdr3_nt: TGCGCCAGCAGCTTGGCCACCACGTTTCGGGACCGCCGCACAGATACGCAGTATTTT
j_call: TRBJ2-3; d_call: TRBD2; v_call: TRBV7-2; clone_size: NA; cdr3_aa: CASSKTSAHTDTQYF; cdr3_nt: TGTGCCAGCAGCAAAACTAGCGCACACACAGATACGCAGTATTTT
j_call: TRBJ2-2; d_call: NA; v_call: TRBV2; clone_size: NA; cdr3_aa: CASSQLRYTGELFF; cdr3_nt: TGTGCCAGCAGCCAGCTTAGATACACCGGGGAGCTGTTTTTT
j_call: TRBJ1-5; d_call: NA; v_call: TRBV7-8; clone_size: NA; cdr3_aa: CASSLGVAINQPQHF; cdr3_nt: TGTGCCAGCAGCTTAGGAGTGGCGATAAATCAGCCCCAGCATTTT
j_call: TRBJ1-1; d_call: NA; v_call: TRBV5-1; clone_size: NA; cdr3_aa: CASSLTGNTEAFF; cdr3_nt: TGCGCCAGCAGCTTGACAGGAAACACTGAAGCTTTCTTT
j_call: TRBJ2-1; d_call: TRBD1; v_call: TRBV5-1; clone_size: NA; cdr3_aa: CASSLVGGTGYANEQFF; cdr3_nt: TGCGCCAGCAGCTTGGTCGGGGGGACAGGGTACGCCAATGAGCAGTTCTTC
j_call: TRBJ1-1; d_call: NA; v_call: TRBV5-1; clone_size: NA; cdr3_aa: CASSLGAGLGTEAFF; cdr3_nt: TGCGCCAGCAGCTTGGGGGCCGGGTTGGGCACTGAAGCTTTCTTT
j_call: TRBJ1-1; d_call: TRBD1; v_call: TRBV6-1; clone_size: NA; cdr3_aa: CASIDRGSGGAFF; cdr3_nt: TGTGCCAGCATCGACAGGGGTTCAGGTGGGGCTTTCTTT
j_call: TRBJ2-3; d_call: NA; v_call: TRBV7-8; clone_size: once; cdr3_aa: CASSSIPRGRGDTQYF; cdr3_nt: TGTGCCAGCAGCTCAATTCCCCGTGGCAGGGGAGATACGCAGTATTTT
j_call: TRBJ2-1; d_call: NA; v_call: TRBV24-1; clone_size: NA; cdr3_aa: CATSDGVYNEQFF; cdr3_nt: TGTGCCACCAGTGACGGCGTATACAATGAGCAGTTCTTC
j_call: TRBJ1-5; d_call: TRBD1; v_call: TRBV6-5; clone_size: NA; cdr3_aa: CASSDRARNNQPQHF; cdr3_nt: TGTGCCAGCTCCGACAGGGCTAGGAACAATCAGCCCCAGCATTTT